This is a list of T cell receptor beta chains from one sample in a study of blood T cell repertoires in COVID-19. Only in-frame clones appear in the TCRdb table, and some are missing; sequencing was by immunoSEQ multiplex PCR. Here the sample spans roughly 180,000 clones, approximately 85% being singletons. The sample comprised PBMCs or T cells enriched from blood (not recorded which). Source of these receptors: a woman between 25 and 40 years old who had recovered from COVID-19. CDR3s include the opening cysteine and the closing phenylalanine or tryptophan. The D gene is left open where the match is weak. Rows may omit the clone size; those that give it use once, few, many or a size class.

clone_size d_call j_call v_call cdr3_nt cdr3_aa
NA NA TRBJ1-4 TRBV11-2 TGTGCCAGCAGCTTAAACAGCCCTAATGAAAAACTGTTTTTT CASSLNSPNEKLFF
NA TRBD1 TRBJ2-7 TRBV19 TGTGCCAGTAGTACGACAGGGAGCTACGAGCAGTACTTC CASSTTGSYEQYF
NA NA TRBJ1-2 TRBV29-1 TGCAGCGTTACAGGGAACTATGGCTACACCTTC CSVTGNYGYTF
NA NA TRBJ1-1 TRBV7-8 TGTGCCAGCAGCTCAGCCGGGGGAGGGAAAGCTTTCTTT CASSSAGGGKAFF
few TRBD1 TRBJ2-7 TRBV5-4 TGTGCCAGCAGCCCGGGACAGGGGGCGGGTTACGAGCAGTACTTC CASSPGQGAGYEQYF
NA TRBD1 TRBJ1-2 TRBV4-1 TGCGCCAGCAGCCAGACAGGGTTCTATGGCTACACCTTC CASSQTGFYGYTF
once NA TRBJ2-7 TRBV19 TGTGCCAGTAGTATAGATGGCGCGGGACGGAACGAGCAGTACTTC CASSIDGAGRNEQYF
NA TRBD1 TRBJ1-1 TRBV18 TGTGCCAGCTCACAGACAGGGGGCGAGAACACTGAAGCTTTCTTT CASSQTGGENTEAFF
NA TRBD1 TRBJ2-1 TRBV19 TGTGCCAGTAATGAGGGACAGGGCTTCGGGATTGAGCAGTTCTTC CASNEGQGFGIEQFF
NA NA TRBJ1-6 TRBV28 TGTGCCAGCAGTTTCGGACAAAATAATTCACCCCTCCACTTT CASSFGQNNSPLHF
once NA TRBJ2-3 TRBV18 TGTGCCAGCTCGCGGGGAAGAGGCACAGATACGCAGTATTTT CASSRGRGTDTQYF
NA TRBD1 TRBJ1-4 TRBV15 TGTGCCACCAGCGGAAGTGGACAGGGAGGTTTAACTAATGAAAAACTGTTTTTT CATSGSGQGGLTNEKLFF
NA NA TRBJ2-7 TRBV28 TGTGCCAGCAGTTGGGAGAGCTCCTACGAGCAGTACTTC CASSWESSYEQYF
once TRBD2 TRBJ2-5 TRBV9 TGTGCCAGCAGCCCACGACTAGCGGGAGTGGGAGAGACCCAGTACTTC CASSPRLAGVGETQYF
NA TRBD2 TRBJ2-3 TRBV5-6 TGTGCCAGCAGCTTCGGACTAGCGGGTACAGATACGCAGTATTTT CASSFGLAGTDTQYF
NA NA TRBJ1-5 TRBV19 TGTGCCAGTAGTTATAGCAATCAGCCCCAGCATTTT CASSYSNQPQHF
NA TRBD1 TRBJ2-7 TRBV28 TGTGCCAGCAGTTTATCCCCGCGGCAGGGGGATTGGGACGAGCAGTACTTC CASSLSPRQGDWDEQYF
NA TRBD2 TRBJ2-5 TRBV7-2 TGTGCCAGCAGCTTAGCTGGAGCGGGATTACCAGAGACCCAGTACTTC CASSLAGAGLPETQYF
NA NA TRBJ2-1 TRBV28 TGTGCCAGCCTCCCTCAACTCGTCGATGAGCAGTTCTTC CASLPQLVDEQFF
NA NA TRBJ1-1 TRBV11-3 TGTGCCAGCAGCCAAGAGGTGAACACTGAAGCTTTCTTT CASSQEVNTEAFF
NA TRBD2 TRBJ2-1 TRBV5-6 TGTGCCAGCAGCGTTAGCGGGACCCCCTACAATGAGCAGTTCTTC CASSVSGTPYNEQFF
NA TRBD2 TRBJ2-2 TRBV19 TGTGCCAGTAGGCGGGTGGGACTAGCGGATAACACCGGGGAGCTGTTTTTT CASRRVGLADNTGELFF
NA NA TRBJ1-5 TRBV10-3 TGTGCCACGGGAGGCAATCAGCCCCAGCATTTT CATGGNQPQHF
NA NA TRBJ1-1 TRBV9 TGTGCCAGCAGCACCCAGACAGCGAACACTGAAGCTTTCTTT CASSTQTANTEAFF
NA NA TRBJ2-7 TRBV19 TGTGCCAGTAATGCAGGCGGGTCCTACGAGCAGTACTTC CASNAGGSYEQYF
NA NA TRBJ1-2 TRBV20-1 TGCAGTGCTAGTAACAGATTCACCTATGGCTACACCTTC CSASNRFTYGYTF
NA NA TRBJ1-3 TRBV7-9 TGTGCCAGCAGCTCAAAAGGGGAAGGTGGAAACACCATATATTTT CASSSKGEGGNTIYF
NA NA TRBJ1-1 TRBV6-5 TGTGCCAGCAGTTACTTTTCTCGGACTGAAGCTTTCTTT CASSYFSRTEAFF
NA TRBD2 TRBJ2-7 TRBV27 TGTGCCAGCAGTTTTGGTCTACGGACTAGCGGGAGGGCCGTAAGGGAGCAGTACTTC CASSFGLRTSGRAVREQYF
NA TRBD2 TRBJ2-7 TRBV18 TGTGCCAGCTCGCTAGGCCCTCGACTAGCGGGAGTGTACGAGCAGTACTTC CASSLGPRLAGVYEQYF
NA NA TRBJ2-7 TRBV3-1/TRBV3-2 TGTGCCAGCAGCCAAGGGAGGGCTTGGCAGTACTTC CASSQGRAWQYF
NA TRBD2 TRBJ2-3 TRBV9 TGTGCCAGCAGCCCAGGGACTAGCAGCCGCACAGATACGCAGTATTTT CASSPGTSSRTDTQYF
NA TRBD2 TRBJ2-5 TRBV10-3 TGTGCCATCAGTGAGGTTGGTAGCGGGAAGGAGGAGACCCAGTACTTC CAISEVGSGKEETQYF
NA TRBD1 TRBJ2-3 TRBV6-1 TGTGCCAGCAGAGAAGGTGGGACAGGCACAGATACGCAGTATTTT CASREGGTGTDTQYF
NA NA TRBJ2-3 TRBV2 TGTGCCAGCAGTCTAGGACTCCGACCAGATACGCAGTATTTT CASSLGLRPDTQYF